This T cell receptor (beta chain) is drawn from a study of T-cell memory formation after mild COVID-19. Study-level points and caveats: The CD4+ clones that contracted clustered mainly within CM and EM, and the CD8+ clones concentrated in EMRA. Whether day 37 second-wave clones are SARS-CoV-2-specific was not confirmed. Clones that contracted from day 15 to 85 had balanced CD4/CD8; later expanders were CD4+ biased.

Germline trimming cut 0 bases from V and 8 bases from J; bases unmatched to any gene: 14. The CDR3 has 18 residues. Germline V lookup: CDR1 SGHRS, CDR2 YFSETQ. A single record per CDR3 protein comes from TCRdb applying MiXCR to the 5' RACE reads. The sample yields hundreds of thousands of distinct CDR3 sequences, roughly 20% seen once. At least ten counts were recorded for this clonotype. As yet, its antigen is unknown. This rearrangement joins TRBV5-1 to TRBJ2-1; TRBD2 matches 10 bases. Sequenced material: PBMCs or a T cell subset sorted from them (not recorded which). This clonotype was obtained from an adult woman who had mild COVID-19 (a few samples of this study predate the infection). Cell type and time point are not known. The CDR3 region is CASSLAKLAGGMVDEQFF. DNA of the CDR3: TGCGCCAGCAGCTTGGCCAAGTTAGCGGGGGGCATGGTAGATGAGCAGTTCTTC.